A single sample gave rise to the 10 T cell receptor beta chains below, sequenced in a study of T cell responses to AZD1222 COVID-19 vaccine. Profiling relied on immunoSEQ multiplex PCR, and the TCRdb table lists in-frame clones only, not all of them. Of about 120,000 clones in the sample, roughly 88% were seen once. This material consisted of peripheral blood, taken on day 0 of AZD1222 vaccination. These TCRs come from an adult in good health.

The rearrangement joins TRBV7-3 to TRBJ2-7, with 7 bases fitting TRBD1. The V gene end was trimmed by 2 bases and the J gene end by 4 bases; junction bases not matched to a gene: 5. This CDR3 spans 14 amino acids. Germline CDR1 and CDR2: SGHTA and FQGTGA. The DNA for the CDR3 is TGTGCCAGCAGCTTAGAGAGACAGGGTTACGAGCAGTACTTC. Translated: CASSLERQGYEQYF.

As to this clone: A read error is possible here, since a much larger clone lies one base away. V is TRBV6-1 and J is TRBJ2-2, with TRBD2 matching 7 bases. CDR1 and CDR2 from the germline V gene are MNHNS and SASEGT. The ends lost 1 base at V and 4 bases at J; junction bases unmatched: 0. The CDR3 runs to 14 residues. The CDR3 bases are TGTGCCAGCAGTGAAGGGGGGGGCACCGGGGAGCTGTTTTTT. It translates to CASSEGGGTGELFF.

The rearrangement links TRBV12-3 or TRBV12-4 to TRBJ2-7; D call uncertain. The CDR3 loop spans 13 amino acids. V lost 6 bases, J lost 1 base, and 10 bases lay in between. In DNA form, the CDR3 reads TGTGCCAGCAGCCCCCGGCGGTCCTACGAGCAGTACTTC. Encoded protein: CASSPRRSYEQYF.

This chain connects TRBV7-9 to TRBJ2-5; TRBD2 aligns across 10 bases. The CDR3 loop spans 16 amino acids. The germline gives CDR1 SEHNR, CDR2 FQNEAQ (reference sequence). The ends lost 1 base at V and 2 bases at J; junction bases unmatched: 4. CDR3 sequence (DNA): TGTGCCAGCAGCTTAGTATCAGCGGGGGGGCAAGAGACCCAGTACTTC. The encoded protein is CASSLVSAGGQETQYF.

J is TRBJ2-7 and V is TRBV18; tentatively, D is TRBD2 (5 bases). Looked up from germline, CDR1 is KGHSH and CDR2 is LQKENI. This CDR3 has 16 residues. Trimming removed 4 bases at V and 3 bases at J, with 19 bases between. The CDR3, as DNA: TGTGCCAGCTCACTCGATACGGGAACCCTAATCTACGAGCAGTACTTC. Translation: CASSLDTGTLIYEQYF.

The chain couples TRBV19 to TRBJ1-5; TRBD1 is a possible D gene (6 bases). The CDR3 is 13 residues long. Germline assignment: CDR1 LNHDA and CDR2 SQIVND (reference sequence). V shed 11 bases and J shed 2 bases, with 13 bases lying between them. CDR3 bases: TGTGCCTCGGGACCAGGGGGCAATCAGCCCCAGCATTTT. Protein: CASGPGGNQPQHF.

This clone was counted once. The chain uses TRBV12-3 or TRBV12-4 and TRBJ1-1, with TRBD1 matching over 7 bases. The CDR3 totals 13 residues. J lost 11 bases, V lost 5 bases, and 11 bases had no gene match. The CDR3 here is CASSPIPTGPAFF. In DNA form, the CDR3 reads TGTGCCAGCAGTCCAATTCCGACAGGGCCGGCTTTCTTT.

V usage is TRBV7-2 and J usage is TRBJ1-2, with D possibly being TRBD1 (6 bases). V was clipped by 7 bases and J by 6 bases, with 18 bases between them. The length of the CDR3 is 14 residues. Germline V gene sequence: CDR1 SGHTA, CDR2 FQGNSA. The chain's CDR3 is CASTAAQGKDGYTF. In nucleotides, the CDR3 is TGTGCCAGCACCGCCGCACAGGGTAAGGATGGCTACACCTTC.

V and J are TRBV7-2 and TRBJ1-1; the D gene is possibly TRBD1 (5 bases). V lost 1 base to trimming and J lost 5 bases, with 14 bases between them. The CDR3 covers 15 residues. In germline, CDR1 is SGHTA, CDR2 FQGNSA. The CDR3 region is CASSLGSRVSTEAFF. The CDR3, as DNA: TGTGCCAGCAGCTTAGGGTCCAGGGTTAGTACTGAAGCTTTCTTT.

In DNA form, the CDR3 reads TGCGCCAGCAGCAGCGGACAGGGGGCCACTGAAGCTTTCTTT. Translation gives CASSSGQGATEAFF. The chain links TRBV5-1 to TRBJ1-1, with TRBD1 identical over 11 bases. V trimming: 4 bases; J trimming: 4 bases; junction bases outside the gene matches: 3. Germline values: CDR1 SGHRS, CDR2 YFSETQ. This CDR3 region has 14 residues.